This T cell receptor beta chain was retrieved from a study of neoadjuvant anti-PD-1 for oral cavity cancer. The germline V gene has CDR1 GTSNPN and CDR2 SVGIG (reference sequence). V was clipped by 2 bases and J by 1 base; unmatched bases: 4. This CDR3 has 14 residues. Produced via immunoSEQ multiplex PCR; TCRdb's table is partial and in-frame only. The sample includes around 65,000 clones, roughly nine tenths of them seen just once. Stated time point: after neoadjuvant nivolumab, at surgical resection. The chain uses TRBV30 and TRBJ1-1, with TRBD1 matching over 7 bases. The specimen comprised PBMCs, sampled after nivolumab (anti-PD-1) treatment. This TCR was sampled from a person between 35 and 79 years old with oral cavity squamous cell carcinoma. The CDR3 DNA sequence: TGTGCCTGGAGTAGGGGACAGCCGAACACTGAAGCTTTCTTT. It is translated as CAWSRGQPNTEAFF.